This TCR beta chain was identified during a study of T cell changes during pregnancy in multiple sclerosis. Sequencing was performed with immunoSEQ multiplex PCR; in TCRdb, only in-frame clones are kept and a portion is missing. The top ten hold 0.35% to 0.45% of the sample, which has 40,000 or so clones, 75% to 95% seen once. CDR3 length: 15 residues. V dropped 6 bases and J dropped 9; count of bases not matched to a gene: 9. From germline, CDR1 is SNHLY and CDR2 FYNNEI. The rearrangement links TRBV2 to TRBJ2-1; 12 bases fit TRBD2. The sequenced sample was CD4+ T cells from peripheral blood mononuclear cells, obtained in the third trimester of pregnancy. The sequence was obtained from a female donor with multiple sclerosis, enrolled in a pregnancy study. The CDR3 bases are TGTGCCAGCAGGGTGACTAGCGGGAGCCCGCGTGAGCAGTTCTTC. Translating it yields CASRVTSGSPREQFF. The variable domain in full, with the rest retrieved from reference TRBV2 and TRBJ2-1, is EPEVTQTPSHQVTQMGQEVILRCVPISNHLYFYWYRQILGQKVEFLVSFYNNEISEKSEIFDDQFSVERPDGSNFTLKIRSTKLEDSAMYFCASRVTSGSPREQFFGPGTRLTVL.